This paragraph covers one T cell receptor (beta chain) sequence. These data originate in a study of blood T cell repertoires in COVID-19. Study details: PBMCs, B-cell-depleted T cells, or T cells provided the cDNA or gDNA that made up the material.

Only in-frame clones appear in the TCRdb table, and some are missing; sequencing was by immunoSEQ multiplex PCR. Found here are about 480,000 clones, approximately 86% of them singletons; the top ten hold approximately 8.3%. CDR3 length equals 15 residues. Germline V lookup: CDR1 PRHDT, CDR2 FYEKMQ (reference sequence). The trim removed 5 bases at V and 3 bases at J, leaving 6 bases unmatched. The receptor was derived from a woman aged 55-70 years who had recovered from COVID-19. Input material: PBMCs or T cells enriched from blood (not recorded which). The rearrangement joins TRBV13 to TRBJ2-3; TRBD1 matches 9 bases. CDR3 in amino acids: CASSPLGTGTDTQYF. DNA of the CDR3: TGTGCCAGCAGCCCCCTCGGGACAGGGACAGATACGCAGTATTTT.